This T cell receptor beta chain was sequenced in a study of Graves' ophthalmopathy and Graves' hyperthyroidism. For repertoire sequencing, the TCR beta CDR3 regions were amplified from RNA transcripts. Second-round multiplex PCR came after a first-round RT-PCR that employed HTBI primers. TCRdb reprocessed the multiplex PCR reads via MiXCR and lists one record per CDR3 protein. The sample lists 620,000 or so distinct CDR3 sequences, 22% occurring once. Trimming shortened V by 6 bases and J by 6 bases, and 15 bases separated the two germline ends. This CDR3 comprises 14 residues. Germline CDR1 is MDHEN and CDR2 is SYDVKM.

The sequence was obtained from a woman aged 18-35 years with stable Graves' hyperthyroidism. Some clones in this sample may be carry-over from other donors' samples. Sample: peripheral blood. The chain carries TRBV28 and TRBJ1-5; no clear D. CDR3 sequence reads: CASRRPLVSQPQHF. CDR3 nucleotide sequence: TGTGCCAGCAGGAGACCACTGGTCAGTCAGCCCCAGCATTTT.